This T cell receptor (beta chain) was identified during a study of blood T cell repertoires in COVID-19. On the study more broadly: Samples taken during acute and convalescent COVID-19 were collected in the United States, Italy and Spain. From T cells, B-cell-depleted T cells, or PBMCs came the material, which was cDNA or gDNA.

Clones were sequenced by immunoSEQ multiplex PCR, and TCRdb holds only the in-frame ones, with some missing. The sample includes tens of thousands of clones, approximately 88% seen only once; the top ten take approximately 20%. Followed over time, Seattle patients had been enrolled while infection was active. This CDR3 comprises 14 residues. Germline V gene lookup returns CDR1 SGHRS and CDR2 YFSETQ. Trimming stripped 2 bases from V and 2 bases from J, with 7 bases between. This TCR was sampled from a woman in her sixties or seventies with COVID-19, enrolled during active disease. Sequencing was performed on peripheral blood. The chain is built from TRBV5-1 and TRBJ1-4; tentative D call: TRBD1 (5 bases). In DNA form, the CDR3 reads TGCGCCAGCAGCTTACCAGGGACTAATGAAAAACTGTTTTTT. This sequence encodes CASSLPGTNEKLFF.